The clone carrying this TCR beta chain was counted many times. This sample is part of a study of blood T cells in healthy people across ages. For the study at large: About one barcoded beta molecule was captured per two T cells (by template switching).

The CDR3 spans 15 residues. Trimming cost V 0 bases and J 6 bases, with 15 bases left between them. Germline values: CDR1 SGDLS, CDR2 YYNGEE. A J-beta primer mix and a sample-barcoded 5' primer were used in a second PCR of about 7 to 12 cycles. Each cDNA molecule received a tag from a template-switch adaptor that had 12 random nucleotides. TCRdb ran MiXCR on the 5' RACE reads and lists one entry per CDR3 protein. The table shows 500,000 to 700,000 distinct CDR3 sequences, with roughly 31% occurring only once. Sample donors were healthy Caucasian individuals that came from Russia, aged 6 to 90. Every participating donor contributed about 10 milliliters of peripheral blood through a draw.

The sequence derives from a woman aged 80 or over in good health. Sequencing was carried out using blood. The chain joins TRBV9 to TRBJ2-5; D is unresolved. In DNA, the CDR3 is TGTGCCAGCAGCGTAGCCCCAGAGCCCAGGCAGACCCAGTACTTC. As protein: CASSVAPEPRQTQYF.